This T cell receptor (beta chain) is from a study of cytomegalovirus exposure and HLA in healthy donors. Germline loops: CDR1 SGHNT, CDR2 YYREEE (reference sequence). Trimming took 0 bases from V and 8 from J, leaving 17 bases between them. The CDR3 contains 15 residues. 13 Jbeta primers and 60 Vbeta primers were used for the PCR. TCRdb's copy holds only in-frame clones and misses some; the assay was immunoSEQ multiplex PCR. The sample lists over 40,000 clones; 55% to 75% were seen once. This receptor was identified in a man in his 60s in good health and CMV-seropositive. The chain has TRBV5-4 and TRBJ1-2, with a possible D match to TRBD1 (6 bases). Sequences were obtained from PBMCs. CDR3 in DNA: TGTGCCAGCAGCTTGGGCGGTCGGGGGGCTGGAGGCTACACCTTC. As protein: CASSLGGRGAGGYTF.